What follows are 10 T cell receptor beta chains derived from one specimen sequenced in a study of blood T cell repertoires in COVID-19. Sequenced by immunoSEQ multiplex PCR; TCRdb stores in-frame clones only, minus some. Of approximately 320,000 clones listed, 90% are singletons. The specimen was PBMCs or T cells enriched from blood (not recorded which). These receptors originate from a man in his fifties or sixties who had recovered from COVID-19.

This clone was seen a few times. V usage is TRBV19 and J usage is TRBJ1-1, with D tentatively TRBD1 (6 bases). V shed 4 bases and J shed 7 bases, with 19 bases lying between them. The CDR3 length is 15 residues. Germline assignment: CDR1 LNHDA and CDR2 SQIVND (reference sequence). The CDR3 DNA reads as TGTGCCAGTAGTAAAGGGGGAATATCGGGGTATGAAGCTTTCTTT. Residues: CASSKGGISGYEAFF.

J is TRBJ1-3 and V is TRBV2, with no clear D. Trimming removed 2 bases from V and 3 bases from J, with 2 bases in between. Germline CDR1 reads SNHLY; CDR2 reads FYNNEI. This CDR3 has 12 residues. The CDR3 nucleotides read TGTGCCAGCAGTGAACGTGGAAACACCATATATTTT. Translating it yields CASSERGNTIYF.

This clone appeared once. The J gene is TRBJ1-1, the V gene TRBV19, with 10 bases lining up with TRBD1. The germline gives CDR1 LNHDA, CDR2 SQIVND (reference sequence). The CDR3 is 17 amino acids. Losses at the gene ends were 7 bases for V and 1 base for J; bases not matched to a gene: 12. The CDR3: CASTRQGQGLRNTEAFF. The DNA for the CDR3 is TGTGCCAGTACCAGACAGGGACAGGGGCTGAGGAACACTGAAGCTTTCTTT.

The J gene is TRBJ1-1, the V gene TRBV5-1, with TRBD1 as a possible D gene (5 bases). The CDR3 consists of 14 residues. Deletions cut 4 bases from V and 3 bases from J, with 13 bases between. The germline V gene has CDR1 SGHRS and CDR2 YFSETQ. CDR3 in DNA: TGCGCCAGCAGCCCCGGGGGGTCCGACACTGAAGCTTTCTTT. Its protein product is CASSPGGSDTEAFF.

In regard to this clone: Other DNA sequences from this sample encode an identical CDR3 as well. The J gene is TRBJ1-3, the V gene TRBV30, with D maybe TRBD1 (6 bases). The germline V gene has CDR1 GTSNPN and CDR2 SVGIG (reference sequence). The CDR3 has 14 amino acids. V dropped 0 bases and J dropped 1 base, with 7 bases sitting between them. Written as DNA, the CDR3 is TGTGCCTGGAGTGTAGGGGGTTCTGGAAACACCATATATTTT. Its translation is CAWSVGGSGNTIYF.

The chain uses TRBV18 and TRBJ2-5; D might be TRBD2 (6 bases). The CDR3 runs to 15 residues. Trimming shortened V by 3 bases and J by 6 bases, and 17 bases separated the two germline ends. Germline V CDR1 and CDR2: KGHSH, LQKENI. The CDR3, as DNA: TGTGCCAGCTCACCCCCGACTAGATTAAAAAAGACCCAGTACTTC. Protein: CASSPPTRLKKTQYF.

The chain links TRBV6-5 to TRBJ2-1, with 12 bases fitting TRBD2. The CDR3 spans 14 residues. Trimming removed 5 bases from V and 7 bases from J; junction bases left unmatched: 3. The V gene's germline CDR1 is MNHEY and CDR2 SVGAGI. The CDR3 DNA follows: TGTGCCAGCAGTAAACTAGCGGGAGGTAATGAGCAGTTCTTC. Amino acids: CASSKLAGGNEQFF.

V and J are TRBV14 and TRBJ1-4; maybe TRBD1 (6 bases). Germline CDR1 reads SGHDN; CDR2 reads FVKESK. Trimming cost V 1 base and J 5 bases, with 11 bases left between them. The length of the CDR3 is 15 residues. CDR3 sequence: CASSQGGGSNEKLFF. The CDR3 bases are TGTGCCAGCAGCCAAGGGGGGGGCTCAAATGAAAAACTGTTTTTT.

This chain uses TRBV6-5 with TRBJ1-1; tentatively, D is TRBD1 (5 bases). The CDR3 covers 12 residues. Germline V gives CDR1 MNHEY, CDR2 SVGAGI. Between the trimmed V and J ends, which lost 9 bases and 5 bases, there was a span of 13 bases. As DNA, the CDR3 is TGTGCCAGTTTCTCCAGGGAAACTGAAGCTTTCTTT. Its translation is CASFSRETEAFF.

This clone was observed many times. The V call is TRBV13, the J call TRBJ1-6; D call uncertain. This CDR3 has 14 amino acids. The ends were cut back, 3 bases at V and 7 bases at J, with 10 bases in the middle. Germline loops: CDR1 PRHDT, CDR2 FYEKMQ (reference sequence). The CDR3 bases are TGTGCCAGCAGCTTTACCGCGGGCAATTCACCCCTCCACTTT. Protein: CASSFTAGNSPLHF. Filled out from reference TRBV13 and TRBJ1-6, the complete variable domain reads AAGVIQSPRHLIKEKRETATLKCYPIPRHDTVYWYQQGPGQDPQFLISFYEKMQSDKGSIPDRFSAQQFSDYHSELNMSSLELGDSALYFCASSFTAGNSPLHFGNGTRLTVT.